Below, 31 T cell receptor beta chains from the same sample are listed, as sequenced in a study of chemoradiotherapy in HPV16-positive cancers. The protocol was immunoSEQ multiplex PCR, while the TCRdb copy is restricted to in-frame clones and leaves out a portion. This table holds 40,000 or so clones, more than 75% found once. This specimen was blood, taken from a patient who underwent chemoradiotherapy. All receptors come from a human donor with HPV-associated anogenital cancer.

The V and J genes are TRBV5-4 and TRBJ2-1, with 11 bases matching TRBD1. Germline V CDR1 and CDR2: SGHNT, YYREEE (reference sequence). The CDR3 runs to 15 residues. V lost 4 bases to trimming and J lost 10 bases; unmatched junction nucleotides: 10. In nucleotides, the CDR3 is TGTGCCAGCAGCCGTGGAGGACAGGGGGCTTGGGAGCAGTTCTTC. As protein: CASSRGGQGAWEQFF. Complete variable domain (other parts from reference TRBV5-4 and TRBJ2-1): ETGVTQSPTHLIKTRGQQVTLRCSSQSGHNTVSWYQQALGQGPQFIFQYYREEENGRGNFPPRFSGLQFPNYSSELNVNALELDDSALYLCASSRGGQGAWEQFFGPGTRLTVL.

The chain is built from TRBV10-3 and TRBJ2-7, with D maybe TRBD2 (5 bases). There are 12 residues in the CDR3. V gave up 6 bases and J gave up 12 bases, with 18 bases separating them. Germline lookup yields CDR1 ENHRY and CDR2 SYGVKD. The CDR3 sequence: CAISHEGEQRYF. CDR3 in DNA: TGTGCCATCAGCCACGAGGGCGAGCAACGGTACTTC.

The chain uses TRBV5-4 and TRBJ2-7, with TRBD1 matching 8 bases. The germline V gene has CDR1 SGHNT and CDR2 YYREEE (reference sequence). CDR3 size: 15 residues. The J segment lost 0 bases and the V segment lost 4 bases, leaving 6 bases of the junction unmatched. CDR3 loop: CASSKSGTGSYEQYF. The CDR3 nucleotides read TGTGCCAGCAGCAAATCCGGGACAGGCTCCTACGAGCAGTACTTC.

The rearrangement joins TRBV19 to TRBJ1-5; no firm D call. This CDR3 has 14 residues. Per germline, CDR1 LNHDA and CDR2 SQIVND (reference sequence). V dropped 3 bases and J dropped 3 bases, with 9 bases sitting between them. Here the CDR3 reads CASSILSPNQPQHF. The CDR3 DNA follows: TGTGCCAGTAGTATCCTCAGTCCCAATCAGCCCCAGCATTTT.

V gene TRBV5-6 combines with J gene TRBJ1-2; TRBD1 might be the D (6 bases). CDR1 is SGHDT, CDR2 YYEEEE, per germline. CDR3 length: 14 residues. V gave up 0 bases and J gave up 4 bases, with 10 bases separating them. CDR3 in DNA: TGTGCCAGCAGCTTGGGGGGGGGCCCCTATGGCTACACCTTC. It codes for CASSLGGGPYGYTF.

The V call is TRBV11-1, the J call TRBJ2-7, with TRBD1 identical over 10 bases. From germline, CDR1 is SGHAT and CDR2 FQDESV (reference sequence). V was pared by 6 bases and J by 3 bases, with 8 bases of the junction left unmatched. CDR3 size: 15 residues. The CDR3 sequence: CASRRTGGSSYEQYF. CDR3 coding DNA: TGTGCCAGCAGACGGACAGGGGGTTCAAGCTACGAGCAGTACTTC.

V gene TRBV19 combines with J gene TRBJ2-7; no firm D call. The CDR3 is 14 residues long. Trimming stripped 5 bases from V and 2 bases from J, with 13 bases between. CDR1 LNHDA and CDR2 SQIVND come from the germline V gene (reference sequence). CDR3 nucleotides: TGTGCCAGTAGTCGGGTGTTGGCAACCTACGAGCAGTACTTC. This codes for CASSRVLATYEQYF.

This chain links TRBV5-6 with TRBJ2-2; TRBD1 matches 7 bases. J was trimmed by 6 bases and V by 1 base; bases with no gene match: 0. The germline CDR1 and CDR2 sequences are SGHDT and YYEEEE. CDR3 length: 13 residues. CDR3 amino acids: CASSLTGAGELFF. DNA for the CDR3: TGTGCCAGCAGCTTGACAGGGGCCGGGGAGCTGTTTTTT. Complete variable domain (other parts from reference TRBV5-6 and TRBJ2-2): DAGVTQSPTHLIKTRGQQVTLRCSPKSGHDTVSWYQQALGQGPQFIFQYYEEEERQRGNFPDRFSGHQFPNYSSELNVNALLLGDSALYLCASSLTGAGELFFGEGSRLTVL.

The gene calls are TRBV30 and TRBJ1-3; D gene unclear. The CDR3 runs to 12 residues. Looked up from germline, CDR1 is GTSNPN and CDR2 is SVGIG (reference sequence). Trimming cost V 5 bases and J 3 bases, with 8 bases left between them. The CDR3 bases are TGTGCCTGGGCGGGGTTTGGAAACACCATATATTTT. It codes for CAWAGFGNTIYF.

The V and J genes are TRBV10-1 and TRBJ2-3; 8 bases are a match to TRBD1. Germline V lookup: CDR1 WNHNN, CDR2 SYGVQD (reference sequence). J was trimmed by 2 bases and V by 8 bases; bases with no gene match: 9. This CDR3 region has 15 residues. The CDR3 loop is CASAGQGKSTDTQYF. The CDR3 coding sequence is TGCGCCAGCGCCGGACAGGGAAAATCCACAGATACGCAGTATTTT.

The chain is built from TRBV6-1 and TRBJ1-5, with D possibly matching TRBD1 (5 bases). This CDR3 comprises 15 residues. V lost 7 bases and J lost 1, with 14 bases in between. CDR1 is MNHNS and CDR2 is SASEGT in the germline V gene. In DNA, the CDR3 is TGTGCCAGCACCTTCTTGGGGGGAAGCAATCAGCCCCAGCATTTT. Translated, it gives CASTFLGGSNQPQHF.

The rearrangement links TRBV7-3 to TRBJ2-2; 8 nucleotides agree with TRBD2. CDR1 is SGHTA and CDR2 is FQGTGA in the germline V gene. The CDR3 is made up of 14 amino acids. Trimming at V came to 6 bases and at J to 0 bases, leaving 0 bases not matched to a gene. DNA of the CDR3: TGTGCCAGCAGGGGACTAGCGAACACCGGGGAGCTGTTTTTT. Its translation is CASRGLANTGELFF.

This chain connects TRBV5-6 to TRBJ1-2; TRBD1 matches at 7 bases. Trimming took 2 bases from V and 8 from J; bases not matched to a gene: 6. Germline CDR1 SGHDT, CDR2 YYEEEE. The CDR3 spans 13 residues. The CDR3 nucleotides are TGTGCCAGCAGCTTTGACAGGGCGGGAGGCTACACCTTC. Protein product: CASSFDRAGGYTF.

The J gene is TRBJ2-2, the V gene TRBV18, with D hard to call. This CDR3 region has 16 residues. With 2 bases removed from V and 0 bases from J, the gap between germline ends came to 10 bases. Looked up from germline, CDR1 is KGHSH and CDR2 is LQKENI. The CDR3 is CASSPREGSNTGELFF. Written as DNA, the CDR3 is TGTGCCAGCTCACCAAGGGAAGGGTCGAACACCGGGGAGCTGTTTTTT.

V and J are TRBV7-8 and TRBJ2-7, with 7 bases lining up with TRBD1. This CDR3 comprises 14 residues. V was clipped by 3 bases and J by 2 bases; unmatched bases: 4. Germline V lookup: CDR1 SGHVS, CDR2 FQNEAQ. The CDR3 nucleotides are TGTGCCAGCAGCTTGAGACAGGGAACCTACGAGCAGTACTTC. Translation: CASSLRQGTYEQYF.

This CDR3 reads CASSPHMNTEAFF. CDR3 coding DNA: TGTGCCAGCAGTCCTCACATGAACACTGAAGCTTTCTTT. The genes are TRBV27 and TRBJ1-1; D gene unclear. V lost 5 bases to trimming and J lost 0 bases, with 7 bases between them. The CDR3 sequence is 13 residues long. The germline V gene has CDR1 MNHEY and CDR2 SMNVEV (reference sequence).

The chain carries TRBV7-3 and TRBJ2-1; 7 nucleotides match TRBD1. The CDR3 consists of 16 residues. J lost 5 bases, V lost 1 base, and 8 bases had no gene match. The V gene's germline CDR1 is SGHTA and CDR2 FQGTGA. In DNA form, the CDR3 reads TGTGCCAGCAGCTTAAAACCGGGACAGCCTAACAATGAGCAGTTCTTC. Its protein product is CASSLKPGQPNNEQFF.

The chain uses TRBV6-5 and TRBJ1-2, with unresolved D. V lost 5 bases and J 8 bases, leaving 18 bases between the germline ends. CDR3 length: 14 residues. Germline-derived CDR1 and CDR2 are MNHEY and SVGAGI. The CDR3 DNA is TGTGCCAGCAGTACCGGGCCATCCAAAGGAGGCTACACCTTC. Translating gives CASSTGPSKGGYTF.

As DNA, the CDR3 is TGTGCCAGCAGCGTTAGCACCTCCTCAAAGACCCAGTACTTC. Its protein is CASSVSTSSKTQYF. The rearrangement links TRBV9 to TRBJ2-5; D not certain. Trimming shortened V by 2 bases and J by 6 bases, and 14 bases separated the two germline ends. The CDR3 extends over 14 amino acids. Germline values: CDR1 SGDLS, CDR2 YYNGEE.

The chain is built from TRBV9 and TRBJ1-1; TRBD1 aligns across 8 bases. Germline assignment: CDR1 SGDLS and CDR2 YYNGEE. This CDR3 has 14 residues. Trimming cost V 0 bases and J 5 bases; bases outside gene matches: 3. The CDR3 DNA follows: TGTGCCAGCAGCGTAGGCCAGGGGGCTACTGAAGCTTTCTTT. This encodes CASSVGQGATEAFF.

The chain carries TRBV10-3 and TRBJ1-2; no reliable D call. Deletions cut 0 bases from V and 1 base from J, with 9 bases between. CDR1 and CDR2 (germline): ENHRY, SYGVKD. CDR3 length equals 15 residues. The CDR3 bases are TGTGCCATCAGTGAGTCCGGGTCCTTTAACTATGGCTACACCTTC. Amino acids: CAISESGSFNYGYTF.

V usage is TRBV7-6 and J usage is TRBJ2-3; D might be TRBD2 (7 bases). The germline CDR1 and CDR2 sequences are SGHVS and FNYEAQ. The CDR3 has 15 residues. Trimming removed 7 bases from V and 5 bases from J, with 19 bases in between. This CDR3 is CASTRTEGGGDTQYF. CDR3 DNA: TGTGCCAGCACCCGGACAGAAGGCGGGGGAGATACGCAGTATTTT.

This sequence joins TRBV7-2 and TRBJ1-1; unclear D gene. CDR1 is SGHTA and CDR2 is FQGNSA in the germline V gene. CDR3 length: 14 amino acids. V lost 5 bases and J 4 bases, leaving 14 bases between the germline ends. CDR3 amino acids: CASSPQQSGTEAFF. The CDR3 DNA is TGTGCCAGCAGCCCTCAGCAGTCAGGCACTGAAGCTTTCTTT.

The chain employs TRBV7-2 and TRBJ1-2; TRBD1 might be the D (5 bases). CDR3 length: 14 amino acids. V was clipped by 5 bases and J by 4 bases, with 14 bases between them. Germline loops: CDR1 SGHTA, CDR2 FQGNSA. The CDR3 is CASSLPGGVYGYTF. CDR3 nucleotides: TGTGCCAGCAGCCTCCCCGGGGGGGTCTATGGCTACACCTTC.

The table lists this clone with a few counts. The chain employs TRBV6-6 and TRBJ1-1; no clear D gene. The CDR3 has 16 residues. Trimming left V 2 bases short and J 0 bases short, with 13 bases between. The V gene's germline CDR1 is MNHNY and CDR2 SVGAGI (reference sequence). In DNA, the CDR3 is TGTGCCAGCAGTTACCGTTACAGTGACATGAACACTGAAGCTTTCTTT. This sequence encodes CASSYRYSDMNTEAFF.

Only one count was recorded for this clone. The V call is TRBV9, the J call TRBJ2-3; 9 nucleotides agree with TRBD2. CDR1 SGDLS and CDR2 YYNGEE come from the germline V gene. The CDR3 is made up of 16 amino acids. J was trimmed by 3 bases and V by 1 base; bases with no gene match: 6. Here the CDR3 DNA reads TGTGCCAGCAGCGTACTCCTAGCGGGGACAACAGATACGCAGTATTTT. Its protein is CASSVLLAGTTDTQYF.

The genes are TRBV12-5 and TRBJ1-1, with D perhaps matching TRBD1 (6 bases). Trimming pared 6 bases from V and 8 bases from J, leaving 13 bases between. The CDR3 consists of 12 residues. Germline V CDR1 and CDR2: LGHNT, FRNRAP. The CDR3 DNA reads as TGTGCTAGTGGCCCGGACAGCCCCGAAGCTTTCTTT. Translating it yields CASGPDSPEAFF. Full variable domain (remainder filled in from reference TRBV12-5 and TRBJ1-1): DARVTQTPRHKVTEMGQEVTMRCQPILGHNTVFWYRQTMMQGLELLAYFRNRAPLDDSGMPKDRFSAEMPDATLATLKIQPSEPRDSAVYFCASGPDSPEAFFGQGTRLTVV.

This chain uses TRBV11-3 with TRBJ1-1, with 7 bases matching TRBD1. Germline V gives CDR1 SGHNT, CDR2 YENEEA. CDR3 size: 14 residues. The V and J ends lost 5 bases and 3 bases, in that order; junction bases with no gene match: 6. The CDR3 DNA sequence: TGTGCCAGCAGCCGCGGGACAGCCGACACTGAAGCTTTCTTT. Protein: CASSRGTADTEAFF.

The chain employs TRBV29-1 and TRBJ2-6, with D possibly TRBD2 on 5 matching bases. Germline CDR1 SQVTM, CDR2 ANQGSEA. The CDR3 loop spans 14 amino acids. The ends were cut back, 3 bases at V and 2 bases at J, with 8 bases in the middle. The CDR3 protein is CSVDPGTGANVLTF. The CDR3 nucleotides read TGCAGCGTTGATCCGGGGACTGGGGCCAACGTCCTGACTTTC.

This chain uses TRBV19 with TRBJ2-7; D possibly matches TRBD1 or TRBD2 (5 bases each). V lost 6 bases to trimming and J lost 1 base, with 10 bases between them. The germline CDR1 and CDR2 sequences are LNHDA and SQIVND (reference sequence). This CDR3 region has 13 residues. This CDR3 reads CASSAGSSYEQYF. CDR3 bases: TGTGCCAGTAGCGCAGGGAGTTCCTACGAGCAGTACTTC.

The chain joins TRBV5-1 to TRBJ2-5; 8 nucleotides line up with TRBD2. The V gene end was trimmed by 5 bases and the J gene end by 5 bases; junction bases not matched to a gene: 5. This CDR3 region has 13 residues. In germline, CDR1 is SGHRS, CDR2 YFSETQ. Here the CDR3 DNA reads TGCGCCAGCAGGCCCGGGGGGGCTGAGACCCAGTACTTC. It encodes CASRPGGAETQYF.